A selection of T cell receptor beta chains follows, all from one sample in a study of blood T cell repertoires in COVID-19. Measured with immunoSEQ multiplex PCR; TCRdb has only the in-frame clones, and not every one. The table has 200,000 or so clones, 70% to 90% seen once. The specimen sequenced was peripheral blood. The receptors originated from a man in his fifties with COVID-19, enrolled during active disease. Both conserved end residues are trimmed from each CDR3. Not all rows give a size; the values are once, few, many and, for expanded clones, a class.

>TRBV28|TRBJ1-5|NA
ASSIAGGQLLNQPQH
>TRBV7-9|TRBJ1-5|NA
ASSRGTGRGNQPQH
>TRBV7-2|TRBJ2-3|NA
ASARASGMTDTQY
>TRBV7-9|TRBJ1-5|NA
ASSISNQPQH
>TRBV6-5|TRBJ1-1|NA
ASSSKGGVAEAF
>TRBV7-9|TRBJ2-5|NA
ASSRTAETQY
>TRBV5-4|TRBJ2-3|NA
ASSPPGEDTQY
>TRBV28|TRBJ2-3|NA
ASSFGGGTFKWDTQY
>TRBV14|TRBJ1-2|NA
ASSQEPDGGLNYGYT
>TRBV19|TRBJ2-6|NA
ASSQGAGANVLT
>TRBV19|TRBJ1-5|NA
ASSPFPGHKGNQPQH
>TRBV7-3|TRBJ1-2|NA
ASTPTGNYGYT
>TRBV25-1|TRBJ2-3|NA
ASSLRERGTDTQY
>TRBV7-8|TRBJ2-7|NA
ASSSRGRNEQY
>TRBV7-8|TRBJ1-5|NA
ASSLAGGQVGQPQH
>TRBV9|TRBJ2-2|NA
ASSVVTGELF
>TRBV6-4|TRBJ2-2|NA
ATRQGAFTGELF
>TRBV12-3/TRBV12-4|TRBJ1-5|NA
ASQGLRQPQH
>TRBV10-3|TRBJ2-7|NA
AISAGTGTYYEQY
>TRBV15|TRBJ2-6|NA
ATCPGGVSGANVLT
>TRBV19|TRBJ1-5|NA
ASSIMGRGNQPQH
>TRBV28|TRBJ2-5|few
ASSPPDSLYQETQY